The 8 T cell receptor beta chains listed next were all sequenced from one sample in a study of blood T cell repertoires in COVID-19. Using immunoSEQ multiplex PCR, the repertoire was profiled, and TCRdb retains in-frame clones only, with some absent. This sample yields some 170,000 clones, of which 87% are seen a single time; about 1.6% belongs to the top ten. Sequencing was carried out using peripheral blood. The receptors here all came from a woman between 50 and 59 years old with acute or convalescent COVID-19.

The chain has TRBV19 and TRBJ1-5, with unresolved D. The germline V gene has CDR1 LNHDA and CDR2 SQIVND (reference sequence). The CDR3 consists of 14 residues. The V end was cut by 7 bases, the J end by 2 bases, with 12 bases between. CDR3 protein: CASKNFGGNQPQHF. The CDR3 nucleotides are TGTGCCAGTAAAAACTTCGGGGGCAATCAGCCCCAGCATTTT.

This clone has only a few counts. In nucleotides, the CDR3 is TGTGCCAGCTCACCACGAGTAGATGTCGCTGAAGCTTTCTTT. Translating gives CASSPRVDVAEAFF. The chain links TRBV18 to TRBJ1-1; unclear D gene. Trimming stripped 1 base from V and 6 bases from J, with 12 bases between. The CDR3 covers 14 residues. The germline V gene has CDR1 KGHSH and CDR2 LQKENI.

The chain links TRBV2 to TRBJ1-2; 7 bases fit TRBD1. V gave up 6 bases and J gave up 8 bases; unmatched junction bases: 12. This CDR3 contains 14 residues. CDR1 and CDR2 from the germline V gene are SNHLY and FYNNEI. The CDR3 loop reads CASSARDSFIGYTF. The DNA of the CDR3 is TGTGCCAGCAGCGCCCGGGACAGTTTTATAGGCTACACCTTC. The whole variable domain, filled in from reference TRBV2 and TRBJ1-2, reads EPEVTQTPSHQVTQMGQEVILRCVPISNHLYFYWYRQILGQKVEFLVSFYNNEISEKSEIFDDQFSVERPDGSNFTLKIRSTKLEDSAMYFCASSARDSFIGYTFGSGTRLTVV.

This clone was detected a few times. The chain links TRBV5-4 to TRBJ1-1; 7 bases match TRBD1. Unmatched junction bases numbered 9, after V lost 4 bases and J lost 6 bases. The CDR3 consists of 14 residues. Germline CDR1 reads SGHNT; CDR2 reads YYREEE (reference sequence). The CDR3 spells CASSGDSVRAEAFF. CDR3 nucleotide sequence: TGTGCCAGCAGCGGGGACAGCGTAAGGGCTGAAGCTTTCTTT.

The chain employs TRBV7-2 and TRBJ2-1; tentative D call: TRBD1 (5 bases). This CDR3 is built from 14 residues. Germline-derived CDR1 and CDR2 are SGHTA and FQGNSA. Trimming cost V 3 bases and J 7 bases, with 13 bases left between them. In nucleotides, the CDR3 is TGTGCCAGCAGCTTGCTGATAAGGGGAAATGAGCAGTTCTTC. Its protein is CASSLLIRGNEQFF. Full variable domain (missing parts from reference TRBV7-2 and TRBJ2-1): GAGVSQSPSNKVTEKGKDVELRCDPISGHTALYWYRQSLGQGLEFLIYFQGNSAPDKSGLPSDRFSAERTGGSVSTLTIQRTQQEDSAVYLCASSLLIRGNEQFFGPGTRLTVL.

This chain connects TRBV4-3 to TRBJ2-7, with 8 bases matching TRBD2. CDR1 and CDR2 from the germline V gene are LGHNA and YSLEER. The CDR3 extends over 15 amino acids. The J segment lost 3 bases and the V segment lost 2 bases, leaving 6 bases of the junction unmatched. The CDR3 loop is CASSQYRGGGYEQYF. As DNA, the CDR3 is TGCGCCAGCAGCCAATATCGGGGGGGCGGCTACGAGCAGTACTTC.

This chain joins TRBV5-1 and TRBJ1-4; D gene uncertain. Germline lookup yields CDR1 SGHRS and CDR2 YFSETQ. CDR3 length: 14 amino acids. V lost 2 bases and J 7 bases, leaving 12 bases between the germline ends. The CDR3, as DNA: TGCGCCAGCAGCTTATCTGGAGGAGTTGAAAAACTGTTTTTT. It specifies CASSLSGGVEKLFF.

The J gene is TRBJ1-1, the V gene TRBV4-3; D is uncertain. Germline CDR1 reads LGHNA; CDR2 reads YSLEER. CDR3 size: 15 residues. V lost 6 bases, J lost 1 base, and 15 bases lay in between. CDR3 DNA: TGCGCCAGCAGACTCCGGCGGGCAGAGAACACTGAAGCTTTCTTT. Translation gives CASRLRRAENTEAFF.